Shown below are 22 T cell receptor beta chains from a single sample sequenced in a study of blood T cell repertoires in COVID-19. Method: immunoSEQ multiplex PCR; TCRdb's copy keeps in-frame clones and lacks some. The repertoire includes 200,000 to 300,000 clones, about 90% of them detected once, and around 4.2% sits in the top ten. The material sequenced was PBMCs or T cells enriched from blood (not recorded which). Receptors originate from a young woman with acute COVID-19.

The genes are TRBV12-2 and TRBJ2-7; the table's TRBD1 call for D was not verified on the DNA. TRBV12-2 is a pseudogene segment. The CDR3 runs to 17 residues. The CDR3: CASRPREGQGARDEQYF. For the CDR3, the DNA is TGTGCAAGTCGCCCCCGAGAAGGACAGGGGGCGAGGGACGAGCAGTACTTC.

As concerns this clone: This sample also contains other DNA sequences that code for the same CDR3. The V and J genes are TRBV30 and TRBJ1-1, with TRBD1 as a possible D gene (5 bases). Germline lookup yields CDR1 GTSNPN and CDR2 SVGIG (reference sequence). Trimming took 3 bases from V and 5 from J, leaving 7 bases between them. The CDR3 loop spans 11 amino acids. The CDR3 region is CAWSQGTEAFF. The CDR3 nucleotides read TGTGCCTGGAGCCAGGGTACTGAAGCTTTCTTT.

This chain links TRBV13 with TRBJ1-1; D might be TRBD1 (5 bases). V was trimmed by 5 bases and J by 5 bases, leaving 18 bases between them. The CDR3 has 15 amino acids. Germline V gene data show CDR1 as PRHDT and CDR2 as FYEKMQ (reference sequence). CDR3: CASSPHGGEGTEAFF. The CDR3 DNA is TGTGCCAGCAGCCCACACGGGGGTGAGGGTACTGAAGCTTTCTTT.

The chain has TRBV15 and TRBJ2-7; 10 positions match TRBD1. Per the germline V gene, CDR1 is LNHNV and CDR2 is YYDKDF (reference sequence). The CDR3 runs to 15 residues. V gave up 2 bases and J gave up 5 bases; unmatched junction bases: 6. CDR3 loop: CATSRLGDRGDEQYF. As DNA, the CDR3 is TGTGCCACCAGCAGACTCGGGGACAGGGGAGACGAGCAGTACTTC.

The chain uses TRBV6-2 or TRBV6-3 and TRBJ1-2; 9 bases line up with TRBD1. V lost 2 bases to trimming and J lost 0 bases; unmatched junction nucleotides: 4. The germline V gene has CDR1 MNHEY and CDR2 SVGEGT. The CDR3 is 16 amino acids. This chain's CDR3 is CASSYGGTGPNYGYTF. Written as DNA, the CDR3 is TGTGCCAGCAGTTACGGAGGGACAGGGCCTAACTATGGCTACACCTTC.

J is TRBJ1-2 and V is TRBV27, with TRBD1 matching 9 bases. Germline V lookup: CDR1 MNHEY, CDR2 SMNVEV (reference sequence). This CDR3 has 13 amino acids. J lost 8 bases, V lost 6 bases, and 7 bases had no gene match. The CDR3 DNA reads TGTGCCAGCAGCGAGGGGGGGACAGGGGGCTACACCTTC. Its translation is CASSEGGTGGYTF.

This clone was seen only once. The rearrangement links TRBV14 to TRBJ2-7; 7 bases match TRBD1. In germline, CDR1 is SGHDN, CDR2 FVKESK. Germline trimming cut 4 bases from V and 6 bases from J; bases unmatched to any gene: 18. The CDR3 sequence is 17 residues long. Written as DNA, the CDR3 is TGTGCCAGCAGCCTCCTAACCCGGGACAGTCGGTTCCCCGAGCAGTACTTC. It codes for CASSLLTRDSRFPEQYF.

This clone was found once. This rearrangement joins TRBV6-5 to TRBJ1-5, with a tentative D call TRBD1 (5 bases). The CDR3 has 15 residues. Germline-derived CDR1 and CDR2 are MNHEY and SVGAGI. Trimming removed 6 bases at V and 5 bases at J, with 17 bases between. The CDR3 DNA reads TGTGCCAGCAGGGGACTTCAGGGTCCACATCAGCCCCAGCATTTT. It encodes CASRGLQGPHQPQHF.

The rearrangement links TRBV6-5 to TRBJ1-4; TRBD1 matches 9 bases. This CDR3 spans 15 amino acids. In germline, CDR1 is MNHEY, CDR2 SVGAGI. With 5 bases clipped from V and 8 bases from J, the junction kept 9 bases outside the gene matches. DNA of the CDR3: TGTGCCAGCAGTATCTGGGACAGGGCGGGAGAAAAACTGTTTTTT. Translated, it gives CASSIWDRAGEKLFF.

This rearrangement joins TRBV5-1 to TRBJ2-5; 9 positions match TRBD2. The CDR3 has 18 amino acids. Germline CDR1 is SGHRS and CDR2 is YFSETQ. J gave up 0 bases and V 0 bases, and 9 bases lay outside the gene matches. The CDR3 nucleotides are TGCGCCAGCAGCTTGGCCGGGGGCAGCGGGGGGTACCAAGAGACCCAGTACTTC. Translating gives CASSLAGGSGGYQETQYF.

The CDR3 nucleotides read TGTGCCAGTAGTACCAACAGGGGGTACGAGCAGTACTTC. It codes for CASSTNRGYEQYF. The chain recombines TRBV19 with TRBJ2-7, with 8 bases that match TRBD1. Germline V gene lookup returns CDR1 LNHDA and CDR2 SQIVND (reference sequence). With V trimmed by 4 bases and J by 4 bases, 3 bases remained unmatched. The CDR3 sequence is 13 residues long.

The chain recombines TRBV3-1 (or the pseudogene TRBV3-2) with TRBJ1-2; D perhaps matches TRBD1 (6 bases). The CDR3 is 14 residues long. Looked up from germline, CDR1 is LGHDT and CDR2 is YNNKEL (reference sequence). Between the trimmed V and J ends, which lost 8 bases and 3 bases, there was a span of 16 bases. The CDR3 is CASRPRAGDYGYTF. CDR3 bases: TGTGCCAGCCGACCTAGGGCAGGGGACTATGGCTACACCTTC.

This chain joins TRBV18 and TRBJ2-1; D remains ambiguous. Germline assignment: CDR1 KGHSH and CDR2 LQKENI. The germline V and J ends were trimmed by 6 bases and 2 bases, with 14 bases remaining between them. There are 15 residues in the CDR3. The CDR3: CASSPLDQPYNEQFF. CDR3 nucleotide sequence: TGTGCCAGCTCTCCGCTAGACCAGCCCTACAATGAGCAGTTCTTC. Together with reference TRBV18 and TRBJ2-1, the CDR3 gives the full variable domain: NAGVMQNPRHLVRRRGQEARLRCSPMKGHSHVYWYRQLPEEGLKFMVYLQKENIIDESGMPKERFSAEFPKEGPSILRIQQVVRGDSAAYFCASSPLDQPYNEQFFGPGTRLTVL.

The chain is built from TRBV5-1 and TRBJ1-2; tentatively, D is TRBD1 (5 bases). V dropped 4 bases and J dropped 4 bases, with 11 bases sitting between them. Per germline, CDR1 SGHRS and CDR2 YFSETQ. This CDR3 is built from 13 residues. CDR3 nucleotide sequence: TGCGCCAGCAGCCCGACAGCCGGCTATGGCTACACCTTC. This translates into CASSPTAGYGYTF.

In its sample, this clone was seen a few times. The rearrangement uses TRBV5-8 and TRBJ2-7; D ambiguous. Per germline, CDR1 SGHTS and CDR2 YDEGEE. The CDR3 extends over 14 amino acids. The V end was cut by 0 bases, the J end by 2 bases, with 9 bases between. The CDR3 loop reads CASSLGVYPYEQYF. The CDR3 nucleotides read TGTGCCAGCAGCTTGGGAGTATACCCCTACGAGCAGTACTTC.

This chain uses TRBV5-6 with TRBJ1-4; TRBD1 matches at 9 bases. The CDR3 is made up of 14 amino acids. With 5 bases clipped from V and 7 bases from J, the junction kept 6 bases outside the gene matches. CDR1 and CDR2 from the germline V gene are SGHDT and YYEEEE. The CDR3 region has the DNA TGTGCCAGCAGTAGCGACAGGGGGATTGAAAAACTGTTTTTT. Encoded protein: CASSSDRGIEKLFF.

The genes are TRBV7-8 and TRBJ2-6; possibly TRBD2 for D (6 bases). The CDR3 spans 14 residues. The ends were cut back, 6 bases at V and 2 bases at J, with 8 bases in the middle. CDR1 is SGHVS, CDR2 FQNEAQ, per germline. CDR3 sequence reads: CASRWGAGANVLTF. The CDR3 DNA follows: TGTGCCAGCAGGTGGGGGGCTGGGGCCAACGTCCTGACTTTC.

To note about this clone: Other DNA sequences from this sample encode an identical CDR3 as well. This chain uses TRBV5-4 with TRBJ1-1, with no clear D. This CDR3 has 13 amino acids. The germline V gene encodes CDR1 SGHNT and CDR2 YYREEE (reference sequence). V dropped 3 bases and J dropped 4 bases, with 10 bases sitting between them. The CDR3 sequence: CASSSDSGTEAFF. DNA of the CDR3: TGTGCCAGCAGCTCCGACTCGGGCACTGAAGCTTTCTTT. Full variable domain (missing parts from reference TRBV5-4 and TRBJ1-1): ETGVTQSPTHLIKTRGQQVTLRCSSQSGHNTVSWYQQALGQGPQFIFQYYREEENGRGNFPPRFSGLQFPNYSSELNVNALELDDSALYLCASSSDSGTEAFFGQGTRLTVV.

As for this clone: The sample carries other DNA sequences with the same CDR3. This chain's CDR3 is CASSVGTSGEQYF. The CDR3 nucleotides are TGTGCCAGCAGCGTAGGGACTAGCGGAGAGCAGTACTTC. The V gene is TRBV9, the J gene TRBJ2-7; 10 positions agree with TRBD2. Per the germline V gene, CDR1 is SGDLS and CDR2 is YYNGEE. V shed 0 bases and J 7 bases; nucleotides not matched to a gene: 1. This CDR3 has 13 amino acids.

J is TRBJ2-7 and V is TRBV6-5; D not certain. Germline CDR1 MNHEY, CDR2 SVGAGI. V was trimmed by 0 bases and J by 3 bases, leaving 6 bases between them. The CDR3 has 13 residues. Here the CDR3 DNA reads TGTGCCAGCAGTTACTCGGAGAACTACGAGCAGTACTTC. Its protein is CASSYSENYEQYF.

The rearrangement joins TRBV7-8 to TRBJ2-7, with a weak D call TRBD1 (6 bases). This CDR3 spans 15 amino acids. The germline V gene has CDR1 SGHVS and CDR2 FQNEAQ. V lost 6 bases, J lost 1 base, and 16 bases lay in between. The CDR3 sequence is CASSSLGAGSYEQYF. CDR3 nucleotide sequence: TGTGCCAGCAGTTCATTGGGGGCAGGGTCCTACGAGCAGTACTTC.

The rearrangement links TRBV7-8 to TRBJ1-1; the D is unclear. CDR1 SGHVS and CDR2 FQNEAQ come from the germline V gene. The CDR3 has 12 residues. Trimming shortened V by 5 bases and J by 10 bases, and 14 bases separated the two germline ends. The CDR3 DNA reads TGTGCCAGCAGCCTACAGAAGCTCGGAGCTTTCTTT. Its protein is CASSLQKLGAFF.